A single sample is the source of the 12 T cell receptor beta chains below, sequenced in a study of shared clonotypes between healthy human individuals. Sequencing used immunoSEQ multiplex PCR; TCRdb keeps in-frame clones, though not all of them. The data hold under 1 million clones, with around 96% observed a single time. CD45RO-negative, CCR7-positively selected cells formed the naive CD8 fraction, excluding terminally differentiated effector memory CD45RA+ cells. The source material was naive CD8+ T cells sorted from blood. Source of these receptors: a man between 25 and 39 years old in good health.

Details on this clone: One end of the junction fails to match germline, which may point to a read error. In nucleotides, the CDR3 is TGTGCCACCAACCTGGGTCCCGGAGAGGCCCAGTACTTC. Translating it yields CATNLGPGEAQYF. The chain carries TRBV10-3 and TRBJ2-5; D gene uncertain. Germline assignment: CDR1 ENHRY and CDR2 SYGVKD. The CDR3 length is 13 residues.

V gene TRBV5-1 combines with J gene TRBJ1-1; TRBD1 might be the D (5 bases). V dropped 4 bases and J dropped 6 bases, with 22 bases sitting between them. Germline-derived CDR1 and CDR2 are SGHRS and YFSETQ. The CDR3 runs to 16 residues. In DNA, the CDR3 is TGCGCCAGCAGCCAAACAATCTTGGGGGGGTTCGCTGAAGCTTTCTTT. Amino acids: CASSQTILGGFAEAFF. The full variable domain, rest sourced from reference TRBV5-1 and TRBJ1-1, is KAGVTQTPRYLIKTRGQQVTLSCSPISGHRSVSWYQQTPGQGLQFLFEYFSETQRNKGNFPGRFSGRQFSNSRSEMNVSTLELGDSALYLCASSQTILGGFAEAFFGQGTRLTVV.

The V call is TRBV28, the J call TRBJ1-4; 8 nucleotides match TRBD1. CDR3 length equals 15 residues. Germline V CDR1 and CDR2: MDHEN, SYDVKM. V gave up 6 bases and J gave up 7 bases; unmatched junction bases: 10. This CDR3 reads CASSIRTGRGEKLFF. The CDR3 DNA reads as TGTGCCAGCAGCATAAGGACAGGGCGGGGTGAAAAACTGTTTTTT.

The rearrangement joins TRBV7-6 to TRBJ2-7; 10 bases agree with TRBD1. There are 14 residues in the CDR3. Trimming at V came to 5 bases and at J to 4 bases, leaving 5 bases not matched to a gene. CDR1 and CDR2 from the germline V gene are SGHVS and FNYEAQ. The CDR3 bases are TGTGCCAGCAGCACCGGACAGGGGGTGTACGAGCAGTACTTC. It encodes CASSTGQGVYEQYF.

This clone was found a few times. V is TRBV5-4 and J is TRBJ2-1; D is uncertain. Per the germline V gene, CDR1 is SGHNT and CDR2 is YYREEE (reference sequence). CDR3 size: 16 residues. Between the trimmed V and J ends, which lost 4 bases and 0 bases, there was a span of 14 bases. The CDR3 protein is CASSNPPSGSYNEQFF. The CDR3 DNA reads TGTGCCAGCAGCAACCCCCCGAGTGGCTCCTACAATGAGCAGTTCTTC. The complete variable domain, with remaining parts taken from reference TRBV5-4 and TRBJ2-1, reads ETGVTQSPTHLIKTRGQQVTLRCSSQSGHNTVSWYQQALGQGPQFIFQYYREEENGRGNFPPRFSGLQFPNYSSELNVNALELDDSALYLCASSNPPSGSYNEQFFGPGTRLTVL.

The gene calls are TRBV27 and TRBJ2-7; D could derive from TRBD1 or TRBD2 (5 bases each). Trimming shortened V by 5 bases and J by 2 bases, and 13 bases separated the two germline ends. Germline V CDR1 and CDR2: MNHEY, SMNVEV (reference sequence). The CDR3 length is 14 residues. CDR3 DNA: TGTGCCAGCAGTCATCAGGGAGCGGCCTACGAGCAGTACTTC. Translated: CASSHQGAAYEQYF.

The rearrangement joins TRBV7-9 to TRBJ2-7; 11 bases line up with TRBD2. The CDR3 is made up of 17 amino acids. V trimming: 5 bases; J trimming: 0 bases; junction bases outside the gene matches: 9. Per germline, CDR1 SEHNR and CDR2 FQNEAQ (reference sequence). The CDR3: CASSDPGTSGSSYEQYF. As DNA, the CDR3 is TGTGCCAGCAGCGATCCAGGGACTAGCGGAAGCTCCTACGAGCAGTACTTC. The whole variable domain, remainder taken from reference TRBV7-9 and TRBJ2-7, is DTGVSQNPRHKITKRGQNVTFRCDPISEHNRLYWYRQTLGQGPEFLTYFQNEAQLEKSRLLSDRFSAERPKGSFSTLEIQRTEQGDSAMYLCASSDPGTSGSSYEQYFGPGTRLTVT.

This chain connects TRBV5-1 to TRBJ2-2, with 7 bases that match TRBD1. The CDR3 is 13 residues long. The germline CDR1 and CDR2 sequences are SGHRS and YFSETQ. Trimming at V came to 4 bases and at J to 6 bases, leaving 3 bases not matched to a gene. The CDR3 reads CASSPGTAGELFF. For the CDR3, the DNA is TGCGCCAGCAGCCCCGGGACAGCCGGGGAGCTGTTTTTT.

The V and J genes are TRBV5-6 and TRBJ2-7; D call uncertain. This CDR3 comprises 14 residues. Germline V lookup: CDR1 SGHDT, CDR2 YYEEEE. Trimming removed 1 base from V and 2 bases from J, with 10 bases in between. The CDR3 DNA is TGTGCCAGCAGCTTGAGGGCAGACACCTACGAGCAGTACTTC. Amino acids: CASSLRADTYEQYF.

The genes are TRBV6-6 and TRBJ1-5; unclear D gene. Germline V gene sequence: CDR1 MNHNY, CDR2 SVGAGI (reference sequence). V was cut by 7 bases and J by 1 base, with 8 bases left in between. The CDR3 spans 13 residues. The CDR3 nucleotides read TGTGCCAGCATGGTGGTCAGCAATCAGCCCCAGCATTTT. The encoded protein is CASMVVSNQPQHF.

This chain links TRBV27 with TRBJ2-4; D is unclear. This CDR3 spans 14 amino acids. Germline loops: CDR1 MNHEY, CDR2 SMNVEV (reference sequence). The V gene lost 5 bases and the J gene lost 2 bases, with 10 bases spanning the gap. The CDR3 DNA sequence: TGTGCCAGCAGTCCCCAAGGATCCAAAAACATTCAGTACTTC. This gives the protein CASSPQGSKNIQYF.

The chain is built from TRBV7-9 and TRBJ2-7; TRBD2 aligns across 8 bases. Germline CDR1 SEHNR, CDR2 FQNEAQ (reference sequence). The CDR3 contains 12 residues. The trim removed 9 bases at V and 7 bases at J, leaving 8 bases unmatched. The CDR3 here is CASGLAAFEQYF. The CDR3 DNA follows: TGTGCCAGTGGACTAGCCGCATTTGAGCAGTACTTC.